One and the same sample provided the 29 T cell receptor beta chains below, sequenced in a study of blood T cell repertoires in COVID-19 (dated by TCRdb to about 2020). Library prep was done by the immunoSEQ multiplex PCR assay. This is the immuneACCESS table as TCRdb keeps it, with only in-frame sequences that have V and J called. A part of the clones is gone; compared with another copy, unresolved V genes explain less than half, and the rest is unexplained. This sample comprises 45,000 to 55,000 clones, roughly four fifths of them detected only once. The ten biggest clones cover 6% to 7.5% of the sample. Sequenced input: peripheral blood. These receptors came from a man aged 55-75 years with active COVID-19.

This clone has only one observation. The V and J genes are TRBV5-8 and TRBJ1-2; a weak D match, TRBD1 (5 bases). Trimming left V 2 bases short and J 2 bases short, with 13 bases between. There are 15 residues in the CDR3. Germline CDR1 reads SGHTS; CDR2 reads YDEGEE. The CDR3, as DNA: TGTGCCAGCAGCTTCGCGGGACGGCCGAACTATGGCTACACCTTC. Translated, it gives CASSFAGRPNYGYTF.

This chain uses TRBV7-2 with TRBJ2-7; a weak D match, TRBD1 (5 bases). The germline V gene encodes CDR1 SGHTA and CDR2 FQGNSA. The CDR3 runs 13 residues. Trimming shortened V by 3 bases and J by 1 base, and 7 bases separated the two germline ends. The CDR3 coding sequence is TGTGCCAGCAGCTTGGACACGTCCTACGAGCAGTACTTC. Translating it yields CASSLDTSYEQYF.

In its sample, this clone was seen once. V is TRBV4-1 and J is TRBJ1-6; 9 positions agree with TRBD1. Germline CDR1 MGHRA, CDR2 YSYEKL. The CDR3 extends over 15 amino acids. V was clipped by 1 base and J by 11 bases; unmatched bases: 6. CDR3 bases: TGCGCCAGCAGCCAAGCCCTAGGGACAGGGACACCCCTCCACTTT. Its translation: CASSQALGTGTPLHF.

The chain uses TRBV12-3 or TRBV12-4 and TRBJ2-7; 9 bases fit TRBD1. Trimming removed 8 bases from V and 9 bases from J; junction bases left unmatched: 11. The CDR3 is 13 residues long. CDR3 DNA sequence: TGTGCCAGCTCGGGACAGGGTAGGAATTGGCAGTACTTC. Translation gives CASSGQGRNWQYF.

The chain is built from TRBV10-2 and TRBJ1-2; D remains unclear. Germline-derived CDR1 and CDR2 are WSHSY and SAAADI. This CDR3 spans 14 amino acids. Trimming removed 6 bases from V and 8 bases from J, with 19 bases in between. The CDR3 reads CASRDSWGSGGYTF. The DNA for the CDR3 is TGCGCCAGCAGGGACTCATGGGGTTCGGGCGGCTACACCTTC.

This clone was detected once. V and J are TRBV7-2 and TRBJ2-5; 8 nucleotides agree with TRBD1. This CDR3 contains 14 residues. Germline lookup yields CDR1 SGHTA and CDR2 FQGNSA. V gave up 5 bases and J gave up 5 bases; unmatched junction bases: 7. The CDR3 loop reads CASSHYGQGETQYF. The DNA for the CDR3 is TGTGCCAGCAGCCATTATGGACAGGGTGAGACCCAGTACTTC.

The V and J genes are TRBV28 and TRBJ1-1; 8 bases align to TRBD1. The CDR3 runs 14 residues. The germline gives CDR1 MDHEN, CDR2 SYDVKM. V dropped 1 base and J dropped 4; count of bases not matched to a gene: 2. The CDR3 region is CASSLSQGATEAFF. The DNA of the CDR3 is TGTGCCAGCAGTTTATCCCAGGGGGCCACTGAAGCTTTCTTT.

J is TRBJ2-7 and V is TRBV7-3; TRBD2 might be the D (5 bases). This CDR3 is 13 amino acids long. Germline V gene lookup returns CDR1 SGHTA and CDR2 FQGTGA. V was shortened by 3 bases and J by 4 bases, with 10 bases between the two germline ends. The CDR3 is CASSLRRGYEQYF. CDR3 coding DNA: TGTGCCAGCAGCTTGCGTCGGGGTTACGAGCAGTACTTC.

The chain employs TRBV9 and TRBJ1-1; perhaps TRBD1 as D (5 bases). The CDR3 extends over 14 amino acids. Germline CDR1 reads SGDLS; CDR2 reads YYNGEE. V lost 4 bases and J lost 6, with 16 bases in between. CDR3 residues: CASSSHSSGAEAFF. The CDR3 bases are TGTGCCAGCAGCAGCCACTCCTCGGGGGCTGAAGCTTTCTTT.

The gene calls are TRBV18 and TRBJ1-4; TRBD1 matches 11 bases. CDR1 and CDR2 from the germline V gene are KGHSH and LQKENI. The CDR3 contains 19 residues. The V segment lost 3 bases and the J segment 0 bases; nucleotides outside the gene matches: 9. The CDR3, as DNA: TGTGCCAGCTCACCTTCGGACAGGGGGCCACCCCCAACTAATGAAAAACTGTTTTTT. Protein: CASSPSDRGPPPTNEKLFF. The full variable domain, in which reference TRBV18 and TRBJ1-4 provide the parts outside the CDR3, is NAGVMQNPRHLVRRRGQEARLRCSPMKGHSHVYWYRQLPEEGLKFMVYLQKENIIDESGMPKERFSAEFPKEGPSILRIQQVVRGDSAAYFCASSPSDRGPPPTNEKLFFGSGTQLSVL.

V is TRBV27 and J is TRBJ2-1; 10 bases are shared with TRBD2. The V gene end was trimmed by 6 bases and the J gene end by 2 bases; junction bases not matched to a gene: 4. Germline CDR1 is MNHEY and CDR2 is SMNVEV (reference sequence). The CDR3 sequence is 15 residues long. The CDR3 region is CASSSLAGAYNEQFF. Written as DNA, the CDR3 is TGTGCCAGCAGCTCCCTAGCGGGGGCCTACAATGAGCAGTTCTTC.

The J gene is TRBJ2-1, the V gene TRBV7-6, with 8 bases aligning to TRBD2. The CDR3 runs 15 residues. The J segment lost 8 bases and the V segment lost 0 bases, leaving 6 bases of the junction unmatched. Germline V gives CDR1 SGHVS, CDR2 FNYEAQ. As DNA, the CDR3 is TGTGCCAGCAGCTTAGCGGGAGCGGGAGTGGATGAGCAGTTCTTC. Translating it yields CASSLAGAGVDEQFF.

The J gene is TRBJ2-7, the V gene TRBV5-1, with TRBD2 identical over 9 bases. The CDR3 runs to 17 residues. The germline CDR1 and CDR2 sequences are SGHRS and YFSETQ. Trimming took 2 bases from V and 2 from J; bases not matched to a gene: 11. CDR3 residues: CASSFSVPSGDPYEQYF. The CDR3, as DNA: TGCGCCAGCAGCTTCTCTGTCCCTAGCGGGGACCCCTACGAGCAGTACTTC.

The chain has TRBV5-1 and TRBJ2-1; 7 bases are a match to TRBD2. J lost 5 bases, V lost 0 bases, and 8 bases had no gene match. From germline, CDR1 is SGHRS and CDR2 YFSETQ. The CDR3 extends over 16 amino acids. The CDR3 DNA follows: TGCGCCAGCAGCTTGGTGGAAGCGGGAACCCACAATGAGCAGTTCTTC. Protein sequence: CASSLVEAGTHNEQFF. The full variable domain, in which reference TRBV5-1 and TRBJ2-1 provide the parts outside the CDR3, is KAGVTQTPRYLIKTRGQQVTLSCSPISGHRSVSWYQQTPGQGLQFLFEYFSETQRNKGNFPGRFSGRQFSNSRSEMNVSTLELGDSALYLCASSLVEAGTHNEQFFGPGTRLTVL.

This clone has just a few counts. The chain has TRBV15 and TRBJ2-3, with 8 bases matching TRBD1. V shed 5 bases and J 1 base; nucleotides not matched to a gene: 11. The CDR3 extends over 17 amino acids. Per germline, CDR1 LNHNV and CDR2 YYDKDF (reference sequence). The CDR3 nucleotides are TGTGCCACCAGCCTGGGAAGGCAGGGGGCTCGCACAGATACGCAGTATTTT. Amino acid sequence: CATSLGRQGARTDTQYF.

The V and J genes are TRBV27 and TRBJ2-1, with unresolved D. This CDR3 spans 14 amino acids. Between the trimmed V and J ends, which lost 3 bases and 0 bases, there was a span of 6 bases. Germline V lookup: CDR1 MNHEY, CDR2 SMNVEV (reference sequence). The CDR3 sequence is CASSLRSSYNEQFF. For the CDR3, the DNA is TGTGCCAGCAGTTTGAGGAGCTCCTACAATGAGCAGTTCTTC.

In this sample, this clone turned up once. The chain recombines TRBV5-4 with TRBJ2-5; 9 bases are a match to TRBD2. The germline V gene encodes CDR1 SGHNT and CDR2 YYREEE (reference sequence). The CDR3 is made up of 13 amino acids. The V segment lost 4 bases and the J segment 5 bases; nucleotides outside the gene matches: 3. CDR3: CASSPRGGETQYF. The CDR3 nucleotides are TGTGCCAGCAGCCCGCGGGGGGGGGAGACCCAGTACTTC. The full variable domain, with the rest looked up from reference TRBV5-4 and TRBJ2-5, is ETGVTQSPTHLIKTRGQQVTLRCSSQSGHNTVSWYQQALGQGPQFIFQYYREEENGRGNFPPRFSGLQFPNYSSELNVNALELDDSALYLCASSPRGGETQYFGPGTRLLVL.

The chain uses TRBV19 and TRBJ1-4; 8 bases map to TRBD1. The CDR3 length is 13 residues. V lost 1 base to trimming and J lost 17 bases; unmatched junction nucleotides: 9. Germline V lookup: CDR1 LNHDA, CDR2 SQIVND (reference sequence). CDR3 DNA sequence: TGTGCCAGTAGTATAGGACGGGGGACAGGAGAATTTTTT. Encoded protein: CASSIGRGTGEFF. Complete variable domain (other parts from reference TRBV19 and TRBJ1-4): DGGITQSPKYLFRKEGQNVTLSCEQNLNHDAMYWYRQDPGQGLRLIYYSQIVNDFQKGDIAEGYSVSREKKESFPLTVTSAQKNPTAFYLCASSIGRGTGEFFGSGTQLSVL.

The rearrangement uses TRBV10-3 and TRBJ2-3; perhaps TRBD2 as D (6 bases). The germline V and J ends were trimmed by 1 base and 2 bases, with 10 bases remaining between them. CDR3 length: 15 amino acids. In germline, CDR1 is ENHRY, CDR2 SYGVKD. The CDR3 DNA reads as TGTGCCATCAGTGAGTTTACGGGAGCCACAGATACGCAGTATTTT. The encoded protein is CAISEFTGATDTQYF.

DNA for the CDR3: TGTGCCAGCAGACCTCCAGGGGGCGACGTCTCCTACGAGCAGTACTTC. It yields the protein CASRPPGGDVSYEQYF. V usage is TRBV14 and J usage is TRBJ2-7; 8 bases agree with TRBD1. Trimming cost V 6 bases and J 0 bases; bases outside gene matches: 10. The V gene's germline CDR1 is SGHDN and CDR2 FVKESK. This CDR3 has 16 residues.

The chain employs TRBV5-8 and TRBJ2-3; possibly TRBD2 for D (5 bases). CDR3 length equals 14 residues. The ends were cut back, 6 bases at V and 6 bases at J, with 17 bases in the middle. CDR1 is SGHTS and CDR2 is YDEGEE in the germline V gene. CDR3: CASTPYPRGDTQYF. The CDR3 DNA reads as TGTGCCAGCACCCCCTATCCGAGAGGGGATACGCAGTATTTT.

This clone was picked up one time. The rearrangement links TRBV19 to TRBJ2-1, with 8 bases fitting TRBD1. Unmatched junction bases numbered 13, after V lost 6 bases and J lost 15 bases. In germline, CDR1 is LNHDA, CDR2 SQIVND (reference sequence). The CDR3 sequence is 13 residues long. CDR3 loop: CASSRGEGQDGFF. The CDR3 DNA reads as TGTGCCAGTAGCCGAGGTGAGGGACAGGATGGGTTCTTC.

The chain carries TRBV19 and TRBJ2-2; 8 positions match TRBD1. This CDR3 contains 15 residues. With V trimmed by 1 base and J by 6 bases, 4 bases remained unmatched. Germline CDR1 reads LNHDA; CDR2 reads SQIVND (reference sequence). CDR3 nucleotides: TGTGCCAGTAGTATAGTGGGGACAGGACCCGGGGAGCTGTTTTTT. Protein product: CASSIVGTGPGELFF.

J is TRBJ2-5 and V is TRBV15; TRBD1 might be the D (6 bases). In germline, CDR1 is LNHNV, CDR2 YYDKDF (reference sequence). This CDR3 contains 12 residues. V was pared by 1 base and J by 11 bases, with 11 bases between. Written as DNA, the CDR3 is TGTGCCACCAGCAGAGCCCAGCAGGGGCAGTACTTC. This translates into CATSRAQQGQYF.

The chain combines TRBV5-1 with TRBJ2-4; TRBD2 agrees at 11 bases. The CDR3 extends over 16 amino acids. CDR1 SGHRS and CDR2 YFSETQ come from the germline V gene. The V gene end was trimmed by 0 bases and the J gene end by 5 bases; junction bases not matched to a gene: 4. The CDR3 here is CASSLGYSGRENIQYF. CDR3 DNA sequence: TGCGCCAGCAGCTTGGGGTATAGCGGGAGGGAAAACATTCAGTACTTC.

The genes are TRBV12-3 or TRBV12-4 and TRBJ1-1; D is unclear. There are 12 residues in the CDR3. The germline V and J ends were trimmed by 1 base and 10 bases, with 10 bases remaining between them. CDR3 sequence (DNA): TGTGCCAGCAGTTTAGGTTCGCTGAGAGCTTTCTTT. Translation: CASSLGSLRAFF.

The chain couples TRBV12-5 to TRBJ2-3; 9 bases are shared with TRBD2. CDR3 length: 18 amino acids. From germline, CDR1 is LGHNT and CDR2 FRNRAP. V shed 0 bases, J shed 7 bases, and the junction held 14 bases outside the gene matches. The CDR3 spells CASGLVLGSGGTHHTQYF. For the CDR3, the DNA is TGTGCTAGTGGTTTGGTACTGGGGAGCGGGGGGACCCATCATACGCAGTATTTT.

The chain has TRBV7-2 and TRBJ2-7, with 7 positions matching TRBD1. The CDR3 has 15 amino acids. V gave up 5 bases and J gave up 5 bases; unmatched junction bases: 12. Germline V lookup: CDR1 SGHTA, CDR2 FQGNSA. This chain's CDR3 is CASSQVGQGVNEQYF. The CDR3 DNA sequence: TGTGCCAGCAGCCAAGTTGGGCAGGGGGTGAACGAGCAGTACTTC. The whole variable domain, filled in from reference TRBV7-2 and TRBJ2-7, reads GAGVSQSPSNKVTEKGKDVELRCDPISGHTALYWYRQSLGQGLEFLIYFQGNSAPDKSGLPSDRFSAERTGGSVSTLTIQRTQQEDSAVYLCASSQVGQGVNEQYFGPGTRLTVT.

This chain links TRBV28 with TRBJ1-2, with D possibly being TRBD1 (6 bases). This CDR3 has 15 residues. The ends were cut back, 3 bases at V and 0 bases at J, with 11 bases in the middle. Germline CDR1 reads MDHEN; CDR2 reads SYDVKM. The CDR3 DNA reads TGTGCCAGCAGTTTTGCGGGGGCCTCTAACTATGGCTACACCTTC. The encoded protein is CASSFAGASNYGYTF.